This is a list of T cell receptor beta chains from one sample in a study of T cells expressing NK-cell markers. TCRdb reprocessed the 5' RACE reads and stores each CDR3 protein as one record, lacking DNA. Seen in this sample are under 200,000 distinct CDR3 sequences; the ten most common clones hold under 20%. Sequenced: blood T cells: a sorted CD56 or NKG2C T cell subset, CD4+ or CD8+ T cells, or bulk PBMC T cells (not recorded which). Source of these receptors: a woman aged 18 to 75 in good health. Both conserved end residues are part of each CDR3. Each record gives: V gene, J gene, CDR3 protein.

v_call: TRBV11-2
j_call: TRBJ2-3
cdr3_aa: CASSLVTSNWDTQYF

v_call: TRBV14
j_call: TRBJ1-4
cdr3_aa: CASSQAKGGFDEKLFF

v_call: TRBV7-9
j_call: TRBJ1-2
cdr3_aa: CASRRQGRHYGYTF

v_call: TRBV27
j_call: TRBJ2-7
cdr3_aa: CASSSLAPPIEQYF

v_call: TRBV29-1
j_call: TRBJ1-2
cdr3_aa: CSVEEERSAAYGYTF

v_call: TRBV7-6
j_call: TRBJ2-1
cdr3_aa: CASSPSGGPYNEQFF

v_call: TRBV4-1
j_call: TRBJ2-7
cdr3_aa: CASSHTTSPFYEQYF

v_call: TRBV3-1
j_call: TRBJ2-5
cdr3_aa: CASSQDLGVSLEETQYF

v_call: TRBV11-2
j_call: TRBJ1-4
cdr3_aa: CASSQKMGEKLFF

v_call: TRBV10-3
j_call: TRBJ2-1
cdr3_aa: CAISSISVSGKSYPYNEQFF

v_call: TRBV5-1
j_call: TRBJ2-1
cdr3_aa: CASSSRALPDEQFF

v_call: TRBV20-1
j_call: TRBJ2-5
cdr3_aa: CSAREGRGLRQETQYF

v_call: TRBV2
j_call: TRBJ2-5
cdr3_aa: CASSETRETQYF

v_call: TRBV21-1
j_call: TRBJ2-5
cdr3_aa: CASSLRSLAQETQYF

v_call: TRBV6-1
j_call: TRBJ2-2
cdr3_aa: CASSEARTPNTGELFF

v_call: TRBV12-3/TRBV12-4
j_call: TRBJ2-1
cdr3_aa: CASSLELGYAAGGNYNEQFF

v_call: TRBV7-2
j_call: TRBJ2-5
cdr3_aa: CASSFIAGVETQYF

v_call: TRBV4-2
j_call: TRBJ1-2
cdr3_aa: CASSQDPGTDYGYTF

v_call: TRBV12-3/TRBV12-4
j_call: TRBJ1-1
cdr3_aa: CASSLRVLGMNTEAFF

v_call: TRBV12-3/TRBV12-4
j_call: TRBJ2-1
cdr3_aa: CASSPQLYDNEQFF

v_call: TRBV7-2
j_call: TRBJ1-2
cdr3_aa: CASSPRQGALYGYTF

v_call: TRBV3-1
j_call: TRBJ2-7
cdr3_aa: CASQTSGRAYEQYF

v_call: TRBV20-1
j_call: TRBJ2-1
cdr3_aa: CSASRGGHNNEQFF

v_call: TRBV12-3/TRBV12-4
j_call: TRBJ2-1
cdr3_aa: CASSSAGTGRNEQFF

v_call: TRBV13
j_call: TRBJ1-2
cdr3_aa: CASSLPGQGVGYTF

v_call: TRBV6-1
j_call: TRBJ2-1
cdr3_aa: CASSDWRQGKNEQFF

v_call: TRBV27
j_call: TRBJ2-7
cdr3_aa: CASGVIYEQYF

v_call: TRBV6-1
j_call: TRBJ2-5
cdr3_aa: CASKTGGGETQYF

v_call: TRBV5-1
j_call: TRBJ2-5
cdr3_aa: CASSLSRAVTQYF

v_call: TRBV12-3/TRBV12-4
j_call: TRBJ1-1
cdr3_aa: CASSLTLTATEAFF

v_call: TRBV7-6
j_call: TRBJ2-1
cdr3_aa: CASSRTSGRVGEQFF

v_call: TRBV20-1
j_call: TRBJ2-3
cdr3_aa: CSARDEASGSTDTQYF

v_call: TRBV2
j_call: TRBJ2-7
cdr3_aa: CASTQTTYEQYF

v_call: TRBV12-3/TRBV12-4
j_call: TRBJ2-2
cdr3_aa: CASAKSRQGAPGELFF

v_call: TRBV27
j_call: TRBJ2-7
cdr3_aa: CASSLRLGGDEQYF

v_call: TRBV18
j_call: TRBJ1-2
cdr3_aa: CASSPQDSYGYTF

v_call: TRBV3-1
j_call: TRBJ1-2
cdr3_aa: CASSQYLAGWGDGYTF

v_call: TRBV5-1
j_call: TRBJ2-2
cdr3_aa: CASKSRGSNTGELFF

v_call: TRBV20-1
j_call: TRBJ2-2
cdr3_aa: CSARSPAGGGTGELFF

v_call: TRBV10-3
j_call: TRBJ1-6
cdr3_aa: CAISEPGPVSPLHF

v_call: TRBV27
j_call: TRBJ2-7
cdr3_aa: CASSSIGTGVYEQYF

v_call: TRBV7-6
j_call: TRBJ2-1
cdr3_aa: CASSDPRTSDYNEQFF

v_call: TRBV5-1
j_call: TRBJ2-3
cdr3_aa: CASSLEGSTQDTQYF

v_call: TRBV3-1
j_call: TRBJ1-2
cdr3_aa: CASSQVGGYTF

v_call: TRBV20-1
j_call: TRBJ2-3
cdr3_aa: CSARERFSGGYTDTQYF